The 24 T cell receptor beta chains below were found in one sample sequenced in a study of T cell responses to AZD1222 COVID-19 vaccine. Some clones are missing from TCRdb's copy, which holds only in-frame ones; the method was immunoSEQ multiplex PCR. The sample includes nearly 200,000 clones, approximately 94% seen only once; the top ten take roughly 1%. The sample consisted of peripheral blood, taken 28 days after the second AZD1222 dose. The receptor set was obtained from an adult who received the AZD1222 COVID-19 vaccine.

V is TRBV6-5 and J is TRBJ1-5; D gene uncertain. V was pared by 7 bases and J by 2 bases, with 15 bases between. CDR1 and CDR2 from the germline V gene are MNHEY and SVGAGI. This CDR3 region has 15 residues. The CDR3 sequence: CASIPLYGGNQPQHF. The CDR3 nucleotides are TGTGCCAGCATTCCTCTCTACGGGGGCAATCAGCCCCAGCATTTT.

This rearrangement joins TRBV5-6 to TRBJ1-6, with a possible D match to TRBD1 (5 bases). The germline gives CDR1 SGHDT, CDR2 YYEEEE. The CDR3 is 15 amino acids. V lost 7 bases and J 12 bases, leaving 23 bases between the germline ends. DNA of the CDR3: TGTGCCAGCGGCCTCCTTGGGGACGGAGATGAACCCCTCCACTTT. Translating gives CASGLLGDGDEPLHF.

This rearrangement joins TRBV6-5 to TRBJ1-1, with 8 bases matching TRBD1. Germline lookup yields CDR1 MNHEY and CDR2 SVGAGI. V lost 7 bases to trimming and J lost 4 bases; unmatched junction nucleotides: 11. The CDR3 totals 15 residues. This CDR3 is CASTRKTGGGTEAFF. Here the CDR3 DNA reads TGTGCCAGCACCAGAAAAACAGGGGGAGGCACTGAAGCTTTCTTT.

The rearrangement joins TRBV2 to TRBJ1-5, with D possibly TRBD1 on 5 matching bases. The germline V gene has CDR1 SNHLY and CDR2 FYNNEI. Trimming removed 6 bases at V and 0 bases at J, with 12 bases between. This CDR3 spans 15 amino acids. This CDR3 is CASSPTGISNQPQHF. In DNA, the CDR3 is TGTGCCAGCAGCCCAACAGGAATTAGCAATCAGCCCCAGCATTTT.

The chain uses TRBV6-2 or TRBV6-3 and TRBJ2-5; D uncertain. CDR1 is MNHEY, CDR2 SVGEGT, per germline. The CDR3 extends over 15 amino acids. V was clipped by 4 bases and J by 2 bases, with 14 bases between them. The CDR3 sequence: CASSWYRAPQETQYF. The CDR3 region has the DNA TGTGCCAGCAGTTGGTACCGGGCCCCACAAGAGACCCAGTACTTC.

The rearrangement links TRBV27 to TRBJ2-7, with 9 nucleotides matching TRBD1. The germline CDR1 and CDR2 sequences are MNHEY and SMNVEV (reference sequence). Losses at the gene ends were 6 bases for V and 2 bases for J; bases not matched to a gene: 11. This CDR3 spans 16 amino acids. The CDR3 sequence is CASSLAPGTGTYEQYF. CDR3 DNA sequence: TGTGCCAGCAGCCTGGCACCAGGGACAGGGACCTACGAGCAGTACTTC.

The chain carries TRBV7-8 and TRBJ2-2; D not resolved. The CDR3 is made up of 11 amino acids. The ends were cut back, 3 bases at V and 5 bases at J, with 1 base in the middle. Per germline, CDR1 SGHVS and CDR2 FQNEAQ. CDR3 nucleotides: TGTGCCAGCAGCTTTACCGGGGAGCTGTTTTTT. Translated: CASSFTGELFF.

The chain is built from TRBV7-6 and TRBJ2-2; D call uncertain. Deletions cut 4 bases from V and 1 base from J, with 16 bases between. The germline gives CDR1 SGHVS, CDR2 FNYEAQ. The CDR3 contains 17 residues. The CDR3 spells CASSSPLTEMNTGELFF. The CDR3 bases are TGTGCCAGCAGCTCCCCCTTGACCGAAATGAACACCGGGGAGCTGTTTTTT.

V usage is TRBV3-1 (or the pseudogene TRBV3-2) and J usage is TRBJ2-7; TRBD1 matches 9 bases. The germline V gene has CDR1 LGHDT and CDR2 YNNKEL (reference sequence). The ends lost 4 bases at V and 4 bases at J; junction bases unmatched: 8. The CDR3 is 15 residues long. CDR3: CASSLEQDRGYEQYF. CDR3 nucleotide sequence: TGTGCCAGCAGCCTTGAACAGGACAGGGGTTACGAGCAGTACTTC.

The V call is TRBV5-1, the J call TRBJ1-2, with 7 bases aligning to TRBD1. CDR1 and CDR2 from the germline V gene are SGHRS and YFSETQ. Trimming took 5 bases from V and 8 from J; bases not matched to a gene: 15. The CDR3 contains 15 residues. In nucleotides, the CDR3 is TGCGCCAGCAGTCGGACGACAGGGTCCGCCGGGGGCTACACCTTC. Residues: CASSRTTGSAGGYTF.

The J gene is TRBJ2-5, the V gene TRBV18, with TRBD2 as a possible D gene (6 bases). The V end lost 6 bases, the J end lost 3 bases, and 8 bases lay between the germline ends. From germline, CDR1 is KGHSH and CDR2 LQKENI. CDR3 length: 12 residues. The CDR3 loop reads CASSWREETQYF. The CDR3 region has the DNA TGTGCCAGCTCGTGGAGGGAAGAGACCCAGTACTTC.

The V and J genes are TRBV18 and TRBJ1-1, with TRBD1 matching 7 bases. The CDR3 runs to 15 residues. The V gene end was trimmed by 2 bases and the J gene end by 4 bases; junction bases not matched to a gene: 7. The germline CDR1 and CDR2 sequences are KGHSH and LQKENI. The CDR3 DNA reads as TGTGCCAGCTCACCAGACAGGGCTGGGGGCACTGAAGCTTTCTTT. It translates to CASSPDRAGGTEAFF.

This sequence joins TRBV6-2 or TRBV6-3 and TRBJ2-1, with a possible D match to TRBD1 (6 bases). The CDR3 covers 15 residues. Germline V gene data show CDR1 as MNHEY and CDR2 as SVGEGT. V was pared by 0 bases and J by 3 bases, with 9 bases between. This CDR3 reads CASSYSTGFYNEQFF. The CDR3 DNA reads TGTGCCAGCAGTTACTCAACAGGGTTCTACAATGAGCAGTTCTTC.

The chain is built from TRBV9 and TRBJ2-2; D uncertain. Germline V gene data show CDR1 as SGDLS and CDR2 as YYNGEE. The CDR3 runs 19 residues. V was trimmed by 0 bases and J by 0 bases, leaving 18 bases between them. CDR3: CASSVVQVLAKANTGELFF. In nucleotides, the CDR3 is TGTGCCAGCAGCGTAGTGCAGGTATTAGCTAAAGCGAACACCGGGGAGCTGTTTTTT. Supplemented by reference TRBV9 and TRBJ2-2, the full variable domain reads DSGVTQTPKHLITATGQRVTLRCSPRSGDLSVYWYQQSLDQGLQFLIQYYNGEERAKGNILERFSAQQFPDLHSELNLSSLELGDSALYFCASSVVQVLAKANTGELFFGEGSRLTVL.

The V call is TRBV3-1 (or the pseudogene TRBV3-2), the J call TRBJ1-1; D unclear. With 10 bases removed from V and 4 bases from J, the gap between germline ends came to 16 bases. This CDR3 spans 13 amino acids. Germline-derived CDR1 and CDR2 are LGHDT and YNNKEL (reference sequence). The DNA for the CDR3 is TGTGCCACCAACTGGGGTCAAGGCACTGAAGCTTTCTTT. Translating gives CATNWGQGTEAFF.

V is TRBV3-1 (or the pseudogene TRBV3-2) and J is TRBJ1-1; unclear D gene. The CDR3 totals 13 residues. The germline V gene has CDR1 LGHDT and CDR2 YNNKEL (reference sequence). Trimming shortened V by 4 bases and J by 4 bases, and 10 bases separated the two germline ends. CDR3 sequence (DNA): TGTGCCAGCAGCCGGGCGGTCGGCACTGAAGCTTTCTTT. It specifies CASSRAVGTEAFF.

The table lists this clone with a count of one. This sequence joins TRBV6-5 and TRBJ2-7; no definite D call. V shed 8 bases and J shed 0 bases, with 17 bases lying between them. This CDR3 comprises 15 residues. The V gene's germline CDR1 is MNHEY and CDR2 SVGAGI. CDR3: CASLTGQSNSYEQYF. CDR3 nucleotides: TGTGCCAGCCTGACCGGTCAATCAAACTCCTACGAGCAGTACTTC.

This clone was seen only once. Written as DNA, the CDR3 is TGTGCCAGCAGCTTGGGAAAATGGGGTCGTCAAGAGTATGGCTACACCTTC. This translates into CASSLGKWGRQEYGYTF. The chain couples TRBV5-4 to TRBJ1-2; D is unresolved. With 0 bases removed from V and 5 bases from J, the gap between germline ends came to 20 bases. This CDR3 contains 17 residues. Germline CDR1 and CDR2: SGHNT and YYREEE (reference sequence).

The rearrangement links TRBV19 to TRBJ1-2; 7 nucleotides match TRBD1. The V gene end was trimmed by 9 bases and the J gene end by 5 bases; junction bases not matched to a gene: 18. The CDR3 runs to 16 residues. Germline V gene lookup returns CDR1 LNHDA and CDR2 SQIVND (reference sequence). The CDR3 sequence: CASQPGGTLLGYGYTF. The DNA of the CDR3 is TGTGCCAGCCAACCAGGGGGTACCCTTCTGGGGTATGGCTACACCTTC.

The chain employs TRBV14 and TRBJ1-6, with D unclear. The V gene lost 3 bases and the J gene lost 5 bases, with 8 bases spanning the gap. The length of the CDR3 is 14 residues. CDR1 and CDR2 from the germline V gene are SGHDN and FVKESK. The CDR3, as DNA: TGTGCCAGCAGCCACGGGCCCCATAATTCACCCCTCCACTTT. Translated: CASSHGPHNSPLHF.

The chain couples TRBV19 to TRBJ1-4; D not certain. With 5 bases removed from V and 2 bases from J, the gap between germline ends came to 12 bases. The CDR3 loop spans 15 amino acids. CDR1 and CDR2 (germline): LNHDA, SQIVND (reference sequence). The CDR3 region has the DNA TGTGCCAGTAGTCGAGGACTGGGGACTAATGAAAAACTGTTTTTT. It codes for CASSRGLGTNEKLFF.

This chain joins TRBV11-2 and TRBJ2-1; D could derive from TRBD1 or TRBD2 (5 bases each). V lost 3 bases and J lost 10, with 13 bases in between. This CDR3 is 13 amino acids long. CDR1 and CDR2 from the germline V gene are SGHAT and FQNNGV. Here the CDR3 DNA reads TGTGCCAGCAGCTTCGGGGCCTTGCCGGAGCAGTTCTTC. Translation gives CASSFGALPEQFF.

The chain carries TRBV11-2 and TRBJ1-3, with D unclear. This CDR3 is built from 12 residues. Germline V gene sequence: CDR1 SGHAT, CDR2 FQNNGV. Trimming left V 6 bases short and J 8 bases short, with 11 bases between. CDR3: CASSPRIHTIYF. Written as DNA, the CDR3 is TGTGCCAGCAGTCCGAGGATCCACACCATATATTTT.

The chain recombines TRBV11-1 with TRBJ2-5; 10 bases fit TRBD2. The CDR3 length is 15 residues. Trimming cost V 5 bases and J 1 base; bases outside gene matches: 4. Germline CDR1 SGHAT, CDR2 FQDESV (reference sequence). Written as DNA, the CDR3 is TGTGCCAGCAGCCCCTTAGCGGGGGGCCAAGAGACCCAGTACTTC. Translated: CASSPLAGGQETQYF.